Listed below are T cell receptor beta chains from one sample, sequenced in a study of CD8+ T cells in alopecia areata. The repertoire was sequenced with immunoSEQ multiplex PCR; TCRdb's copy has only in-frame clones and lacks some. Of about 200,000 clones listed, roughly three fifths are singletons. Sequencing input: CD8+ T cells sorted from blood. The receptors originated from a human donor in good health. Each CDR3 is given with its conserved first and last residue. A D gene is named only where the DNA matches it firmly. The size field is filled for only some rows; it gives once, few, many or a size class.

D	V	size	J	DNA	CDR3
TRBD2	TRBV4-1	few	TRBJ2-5	TGCGCCAGCAGCCAAGTCATATCTAGCGGGGGAGGGTGGCAAGAGACCCAGTACTTC	CASSQVISSGGGWQETQYF
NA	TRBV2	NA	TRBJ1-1	TGTGCCAGCAGTGAAGTGGTGGGGACTGAAGCTTTCTTT	CASSEVVGTEAFF
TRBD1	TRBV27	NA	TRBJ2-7	TGTGCCAGCAGTTTCCAGGGGGCGGACGAGCAGTACTTC	CASSFQGADEQYF
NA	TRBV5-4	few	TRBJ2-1	TGTGCCAGCAGCTGGAGGATTACAGGGTCCTCCGATGAGCAGTTCTTC	CASSWRITGSSDEQFF
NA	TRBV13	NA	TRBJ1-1	TGTGCCAGCAGCTTAAAGAACACTGAAGCTTTCTTT	CASSLKNTEAFF
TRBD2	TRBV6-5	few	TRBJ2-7	TGTGCCAGCAGTTACCCGGGGGGATACGAGCAGTACTTC	CASSYPGGYEQYF
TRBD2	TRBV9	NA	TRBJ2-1	TGTGCCAGCAGCTTGTCCGGGACTACCCGTCGAGAGCAGTTCTTC	CASSLSGTTRREQFF
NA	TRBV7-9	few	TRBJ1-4	TGTGCCAGTGTGGGAGAAAAACTGTTTTTT	CASVGEKLFF
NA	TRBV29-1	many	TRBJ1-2	TGCAGCGTTGAACCGACCCGGTTCGACTATGGCTACACCTTC	CSVEPTRFDYGYTF
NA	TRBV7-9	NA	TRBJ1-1	TGTGCCAGCAGGGACACTATGAACACTGAAGCTTTCTTT	CASRDTMNTEAFF
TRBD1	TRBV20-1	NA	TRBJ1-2	TGCAGTGCAAGGACAGGATATGGCTACACCTTC	CSARTGYGYTF
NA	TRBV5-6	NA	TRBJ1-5	TGTGCCAGCAGTGCAGGGAATCAGCCCCAGCATTTT	CASSAGNQPQHF
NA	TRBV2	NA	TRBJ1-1	TGTGCCAGGACGGACGCACGTGGATCGGGGAACACTGAAGCTTTCTTT	CARTDARGSGNTEAFF
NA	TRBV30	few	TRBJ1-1	TGTGCCTGGAAACGCACTGAAGCTTTCTTT	CAWKRTEAFF
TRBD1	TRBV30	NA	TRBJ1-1	TGTGCCTGGAGTGTAGGACAGGGAGAAGCCGATGAAGCTTTCTTT	CAWSVGQGEADEAFF
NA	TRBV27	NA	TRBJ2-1	TGTGCCAGCAGTCCCCGGTGGGACCCTATGGGCAATGAGCAGTTCTTC	CASSPRWDPMGNEQFF
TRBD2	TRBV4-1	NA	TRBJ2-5	TGCGCCAGCAGCCATCCCGGACGGGGGGGGGAAGAGACCCAGTACTTC	CASSHPGRGGEETQYF
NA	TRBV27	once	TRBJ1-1	TGTGCCAGCAAAGGTCCTGGGACTGAAGCTTTCTTT	CASKGPGTEAFF
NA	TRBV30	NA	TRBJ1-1	TGTGCCTGGAGTGTAAAGTGGCAGGTCGGGACTGAAGCTTTCTTT	CAWSVKWQVGTEAFF
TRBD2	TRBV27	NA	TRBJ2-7	TGTGCCAGCCGGGAGGGGAACTACGAGCAGTACTTC	CASREGNYEQYF
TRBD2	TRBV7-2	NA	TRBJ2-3	TGTGCCAGCAGTCCTCTCAAGGCACTAGCGGGGTTTTTCACAGATACGCAGTATTTT	CASSPLKALAGFFTDTQYF
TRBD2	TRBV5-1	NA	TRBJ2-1	TGCGCCAGCAGCTGGGGGACTAGCGGAAACAATGAGCAGTTCTTC	CASSWGTSGNNEQFF
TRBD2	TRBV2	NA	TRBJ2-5	TGTGCCAGCGGCGCCCCCGGGGGTAGCGGGGGGGAAGAGACCCAGTACTTC	CASGAPGGSGGEETQYF
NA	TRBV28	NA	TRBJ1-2	TGTGCCAGCAGACCGCCCTGGATTCGTGGCTACACCTTC	CASRPPWIRGYTF
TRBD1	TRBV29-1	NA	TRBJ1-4	TGCAGCGTTGAAGATCATACTCAGGGGGGTGAAAAACTGTTTTTT	CSVEDHTQGGEKLFF
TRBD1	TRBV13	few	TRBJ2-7	TGTGCCAGCAGCTTAGGCCGGGGACAGGGCTACGAGCAGTACTTC	CASSLGRGQGYEQYF
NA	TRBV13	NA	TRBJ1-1	TGTGCCAGCATCCAAACTTCCCCGGCAGTGAACACTGAAGCTTTCTTT	CASIQTSPAVNTEAFF
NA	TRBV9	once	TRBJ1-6	TGTGCCAGCAGTGAACAGGGTAACCGGTCACCCCTCCACTTT	CASSEQGNRSPLHF
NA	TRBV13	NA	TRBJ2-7	TGTGCCAGCAGCCTATCTGTTTCAGCAGCCTACGAGCAGTACTTC	CASSLSVSAAYEQYF
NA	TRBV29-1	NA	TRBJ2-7	TGCAGCGTGGTGGGACGTAGAACCTACGAGCAGTACTTC	CSVVGRRTYEQYF
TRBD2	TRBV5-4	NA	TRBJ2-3	TGTGCCAGCAGCTTGGGGCGGGGGGCAGATACGCAGTATTTT	CASSLGRGADTQYF
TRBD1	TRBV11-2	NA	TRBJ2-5	TGTGCCACCAGGAGATCTGGGACAGGCTTAGAGGAGACCCAGTACTTC	CATRRSGTGLEETQYF
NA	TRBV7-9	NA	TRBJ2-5	TGTGCCAGCAGCTTAGGATCGTGGGAGACCCAGTACTTC	CASSLGSWETQYF
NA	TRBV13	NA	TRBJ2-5	TGTGCCAGCAGCTTAGCCAGGGAACTCCAAGAGACCCAGTACTTC	CASSLARELQETQYF
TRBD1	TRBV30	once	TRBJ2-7	TGTGCCTGGAGTGTACGGGACAGGGGGAACGAGCAGTACTTC	CAWSVRDRGNEQYF
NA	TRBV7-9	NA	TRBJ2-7	TGTGCCAGCAGGGCGGACAGCGGCGCCGTTTACGAGCAGTACTTC	CASRADSGAVYEQYF